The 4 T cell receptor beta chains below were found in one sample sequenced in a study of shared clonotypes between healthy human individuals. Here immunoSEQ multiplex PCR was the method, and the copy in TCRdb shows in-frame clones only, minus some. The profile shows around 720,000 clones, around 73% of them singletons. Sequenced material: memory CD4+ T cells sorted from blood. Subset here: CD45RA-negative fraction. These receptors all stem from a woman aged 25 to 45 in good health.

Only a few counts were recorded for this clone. CDR3 residues: CASRGPGETQYF. CDR3 nucleotides: TGTGCCAGCAGAGGGCCCGGGGAGACCCAGTACTTC. The V gene is TRBV28, the J gene TRBJ2-5; D is uncertain. Germline values: CDR1 MDHEN, CDR2 SYDVKM. With 6 bases removed from V and 5 bases from J, the gap between germline ends came to 10 bases. The length of the CDR3 is 12 residues.

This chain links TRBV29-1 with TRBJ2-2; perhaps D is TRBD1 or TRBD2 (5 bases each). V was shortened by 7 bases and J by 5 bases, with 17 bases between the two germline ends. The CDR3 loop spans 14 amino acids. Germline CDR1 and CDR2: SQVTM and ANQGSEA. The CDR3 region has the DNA TGCAGCGCCGCGTGGGTGGGGGAGACCGGGGAGCTGTTTTTT. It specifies CSAAWVGETGELFF.

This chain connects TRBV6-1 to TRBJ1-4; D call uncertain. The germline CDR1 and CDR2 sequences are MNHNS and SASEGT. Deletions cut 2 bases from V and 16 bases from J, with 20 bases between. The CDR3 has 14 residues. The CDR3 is CASSEMVSGSGRFF. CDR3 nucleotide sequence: TGTGCCAGCAGTGAAATGGTATCGGGGAGTGGAAGGTTTTTT.

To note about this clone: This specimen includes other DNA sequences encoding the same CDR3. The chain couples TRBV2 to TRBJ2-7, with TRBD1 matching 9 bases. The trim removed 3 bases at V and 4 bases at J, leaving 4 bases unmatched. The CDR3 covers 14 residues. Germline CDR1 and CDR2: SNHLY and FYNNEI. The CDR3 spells CASSDVGQGYEQYF. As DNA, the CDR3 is TGTGCCAGCAGTGATGTAGGACAGGGGTACGAGCAGTACTTC.